The clone carrying this T cell receptor (beta chain) was counted ten times or more. This sample was included in a study of T cells in Graves' hyperthyroidism and ophthalmopathy. Germline CDR1 is DFQATT and CDR2 is SNEGSKA (reference sequence). CDR3 length: 15 residues. V gave up 5 bases and J gave up 0 bases; unmatched junction bases: 9. Researchers took RNA transcripts and amplified the TCR beta CDR3 regions from them. TCR CDR3 regions were first amplified by RT-PCR with HTBI primers. Each CDR3 protein is one row after TCRdb ran MiXCR on the multiplex PCR reads. Of some 500,000 distinct CDR3 sequences in the sample, 13% to 15% were seen once.

The sequenced material came from blood. This receptor was taken from a woman under 30 with Graves' hyperthyroidism. This chain uses TRBV20-1 with TRBJ2-7, with 8 bases lining up with TRBD2. The CDR3 spells CSASRTSSRSYEQYF. CDR3 bases: TGCAGTGCTTCGAGGACTAGCAGCCGCTCCTACGAGCAGTACTTC.